The 28 T cell receptor beta chains below all came from one sample that was sequenced in a study of T cell clonality in common variable immunodeficiency. Here immunoSEQ multiplex PCR was the method, and the copy in TCRdb shows in-frame clones only, minus some. The sample has roughly 32,000 clones, none seen only once. The sequencing input was peripheral blood mononuclear cells. These receptor sequences come from a person between 18 and 75 years old in good health.

This clone was picked up many times. CDR3 loop: CSARDDQKGSYEQYF. The part of the CDR3 DNA that was read is TGCAGTGCTAGAGATGACCAGAAGGGTTCCTACGAG. The chain combines TRBV20-1 with TRBJ2-7; D remains ambiguous. The CDR3 end falls 3 residues outside the read, so it is completed with the germline J gene. Trimming cost V 0 bases and J 1 base, with 13 bases left between them. CDR3 length: 15 residues. Germline CDR1 reads DFQATT; CDR2 reads SNEGSKA (reference sequence).

This clone was detected many times. The read ends 3 residues early relative to the CDR3; the germline J gene fills the gap. This chain joins TRBV5-1 and TRBJ1-5; a possible D gene is TRBD1 (5 bases). Looked up from germline, CDR1 is SGHRS and CDR2 is YFSETQ. CDR3 length equals 12 residues. Trimming cost V 5 bases and J 5 bases, with 8 bases left between them. CDR3 bases read: TGCGCCAGCAGTTTAGGGGATCAGCCC. Its translation: CASSLGDQP. The full CDR3 reads CASSLGDQPQHF.

This clone was counted ten times or more. The DNA read from the CDR3 is TGTGCCAGCATCCCACAGTATTCTTCACCC. It translates to CASIPQYSSP. The CDR3 as a whole reads CASIPQYSSPLHF. J is TRBJ1-6 and V is TRBV2; D call uncertain. The read terminates 3 residues before the CDR3 end, so the remaining end is supplied by the germline J gene. The CDR3 runs 13 residues. The V gene lost 7 bases and the J gene lost 9 bases, with 13 bases spanning the gap. Germline-derived CDR1 and CDR2 are SNHLY and FYNNEI.

Concerning this clone: The CDR3 end falls 3 residues outside the read, so it is completed with the germline J gene. The chain links TRBV11-3 to TRBJ2-3, with a tentative D call TRBD2 (5 bases). Between the trimmed V and J ends, which lost 1 base and 4 bases, there was a span of 6 bases. CDR1 is SGHNT and CDR2 is YENEEA in the germline V gene. The CDR3 extends over 13 amino acids. CDR3 in amino acids: CASSLVASDTQYF. The part of the CDR3 DNA that was read is TGTGCCAGCAGCTTAGTAGCGTCAGATACG.

This clone qualifies as medium-sized. The CDR3 goes on 3 residues after the read ends, and that part is filled in from the germline J gene. The chain links TRBV19 to TRBJ2-7; TRBD1 aligns across 8 bases. The CDR3 sequence is 13 residues long. V dropped 6 bases and J dropped 3; count of bases not matched to a gene: 4. Germline assignment: CDR1 LNHDA and CDR2 SQIVND (reference sequence). Partial CDR3 DNA: TGTGCCAGTAGCTCGGGACAGGACTACGAG. This gives the protein CASSSGQDYE. The entire CDR3 is CASSSGQDYEQYF.

There are many counts of this clone. Read coverage stops 3 residues before the CDR3 terminus; the germline J gene supplies the remainder. The chain carries TRBV18 and TRBJ2-3; 12 bases match TRBD2. The CDR3 contains 17 residues. Germline values: CDR1 KGHSH, CDR2 LQKENI. Trimming cost V 3 bases and J 2 bases; bases outside gene matches: 6. The CDR3 is CASSPPTSGSNTDTQYF. Incomplete CDR3 DNA: TGTGCCAGCTCACCTCCGACTAGCGGGAGTAACACAGATACG.

This clone was detected ten times or more. The CDR3 end lies 3 residues beyond the end of the read and is filled in from the germline J gene. The chain couples TRBV12-3 or TRBV12-4 to TRBJ2-1, with 11 bases lining up with TRBD2. The CDR3 extends over 16 amino acids. Trimming removed 5 bases from V and 3 bases from J; junction bases left unmatched: 6. CDR3 bases read: TGTGCCAGCAGTCTTAATAGCGGGAGGGTCTACAATGAG. This sequence encodes CASSLNSGRVYNE. Given in full, the CDR3 is CASSLNSGRVYNEQFF.

The sequenced part of the CDR3 DNA is TGCGCCAGCAGCCACGGACAGGATAGGTCCGGGGAG. Translation gives CASSHGQDRSGE. The whole CDR3 protein reads CASSHGQDRSGELFF. This sequence joins TRBV23-1 and TRBJ2-2, with 7 bases matching TRBD1. Read data end 3 residues before the CDR3 end; the end is taken from the germline J gene. TRBV23-1 is annotated as an ORF whose role is uncertain. After removal of 6 bases from V and 6 bases from J, the junction contained 10 bases not matched to a gene. The length of the CDR3 is 15 residues.

There are many counts of this clone. The CDR3 goes on 3 residues after the read ends, and that part is filled in from the germline J gene. The chain recombines TRBV7-2 with TRBJ2-3, with a weak D call TRBD2 (6 bases). Per germline, CDR1 SGHTA and CDR2 FQGNSA. V was clipped by 3 bases and J by 2 bases, with 12 bases between them. The CDR3 is 15 amino acids. CDR3 amino acids: CASSLLVADTDTQYF. The CDR3 DNA, read in part, is TGTGCCAGCAGCTTGTTAGTAGCGGACACAGATACG.

This clone was picked up many times. The CDR3 extends 3 residues past the end of the read, so its final part is completed from the germline J gene. This rearrangement joins TRBV5-1 to TRBJ1-2; D may be TRBD1 (6 bases). This CDR3 has 14 residues. With 4 bases removed from V and 4 bases from J, the gap between germline ends came to 14 bases. Germline values: CDR1 SGHRS, CDR2 YFSETQ. The CDR3 here is CASSPQDSRYGYTF. The sequenced part of the CDR3 DNA is TGCGCCAGCAGCCCTCAGGACAGTCGCTATGGC.

This clone was detected many times. Read sequence stops 3 residues before the CDR3 end, and the germline J gene provides the missing end. V gene TRBV20-1 combines with J gene TRBJ1-5, with D perhaps TRBD1 (5 bases). Germline V gene sequence: CDR1 DFQATT, CDR2 SNEGSKA (reference sequence). V lost 3 bases, J lost 7 bases, and 19 bases lay in between. CDR3 length equals 15 residues. The CDR3 sequence: CSASRGTGSGQPQHF. CDR3 bases read: TGCAGTGCTAGCCGAGGGACGGGTAGCGGGCAGCCC.

This clone has a count of ten or more. The read comes to an end 3 residues before the CDR3 does, leaving the germline J gene to fill in the end. The V gene is TRBV2, the J gene TRBJ1-2; 7 bases line up with TRBD1. Trimming removed 4 bases from V and 5 bases from J; junction bases left unmatched: 13. Germline V lookup: CDR1 SNHLY, CDR2 FYNNEI. CDR3 length equals 16 residues. The CDR3 is CASSVINRGLEYGYTF. The sequenced CDR3 bases are TGTGCCAGCAGTGTGATAAACAGGGGATTGGAATATGGC.

This clone was seen ten or more times. Read sequence stops 3 residues before the CDR3 end, and the germline J gene provides the missing end. This chain uses TRBV20-1 with TRBJ2-7; 10 positions match TRBD2. This CDR3 region has 15 residues. Trimming at V came to 6 bases and at J to 5 bases, leaving 13 bases not matched to a gene. Germline loops: CDR1 DFQATT, CDR2 SNEGSKA (reference sequence). The DNA read from the CDR3 is TGCAGTGCGAAGAGATCTAGCGGGAGTACCCACGAG. It specifies CSAKRSSGSTHE. The CDR3 as a whole reads CSAKRSSGSTHEQYF.

This clone was observed many times. The sequence runs out 3 residues before the end of the CDR3; the remainder is reconstructed from the germline J gene. The rearrangement joins TRBV10-3 to TRBJ1-5; D is undetermined. The CDR3 extends over 13 amino acids. Germline lookup yields CDR1 ENHRY and CDR2 SYGVKD. Deletions cut 8 bases from V and 5 bases from J, with 13 bases between. CDR3 protein: CAISASEDQPQHF. The covered CDR3 bases are TGTGCCATCTCAGCCAGCGAGGATCAGCCC.

A remark on this clone: The read stops 3 residues short of the end of the CDR3; the missing end is completed from the germline J gene. The chain links TRBV20-1 to TRBJ1-1, with 8 positions matching TRBD1. CDR1 is DFQATT and CDR2 is SNEGSKA in the germline V gene (reference sequence). The CDR3 consists of 13 residues. Incomplete CDR3 DNA: TGCAGTGCTAGAGATACCCCCGACAGGGGA. Its protein product is CSARDTPDRG. The entire CDR3 reads CSARDTPDRGAFF.

This clone was picked up a small number of times. CDR3 sequence: CASSPIQGKETYTF. CDR3 DNA (partial): TGTGCCAGCAGCCCTATCCAGGGTAAAGAGACC. The rearrangement joins TRBV7-9 to TRBJ1-2; a weak D match, TRBD1 (5 bases). Read coverage stops 3 residues before the CDR3 terminus; the germline J gene supplies the remainder. There are 14 residues in the CDR3. Per germline, CDR1 SEHNR and CDR2 FQNEAQ (reference sequence). Using reference TRBV7-9 and TRBJ1-2 for the parts outside the CDR3, the full variable domain is DTGVSQNPRHKITKRGQNVTFRCDPISEHNRLYWYRQTLGQGPEFLTYFQNEAQLEKSRLLSDRFSAERPKGSFSTLEIQRTEQGDSAMYLCASSPIQGKETYTFGSGTRLTVV.

This clone was counted ten times or more. The read ends 3 residues early relative to the CDR3; the germline J gene fills the gap. The V gene is TRBV6-1, the J gene TRBJ2-6; D uncertain. Germline values: CDR1 MNHNS, CDR2 SASEGT. The ends were cut back, 4 bases at V and 4 bases at J, with 8 bases in the middle. CDR3 size: 14 residues. CDR3 region: CASSGLSGANVLTF. The sequenced CDR3 bases are TGTGCCAGCAGTGGACTCTCAGGGGCCAACGTC.

The sample holds many counts of this clone. The read ends 3 residues shy of where the CDR3 ends; the end is completed using the germline J gene. The chain recombines TRBV18 with TRBJ2-5; the D gene is possibly TRBD1 (5 bases). The CDR3 length is 13 residues. CDR1 is KGHSH, CDR2 LQKENI, per germline. Trimming stripped 2 bases from V and 2 bases from J, with 6 bases between. The CDR3 DNA, read in part, is TGTGCCAGCTCACCAAGACAGCAAGAGACC. It is translated as CASSPRQQET. From start to end, the CDR3 is CASSPRQQETQYF.

Many counts were recorded for this clone. The sequence runs out 3 residues before the end of the CDR3; the remainder is reconstructed from the germline J gene. The chain recombines TRBV7-2 with TRBJ2-7; D call uncertain. The CDR3 spans 12 residues. CDR1 and CDR2 (germline): SGHTA, FQGNSA. V lost 2 bases, J lost 6 bases, and 8 bases lay in between. The sequenced CDR3 bases are TGTGCCAGCAGCTTAAATCGCGTCGAG. Encoded protein: CASSLNRVE. The CDR3 as a whole reads CASSLNRVEQYF.

This clone was seen only a few times. The sequenced fragment ends 3 residues before the CDR3 boundary, so the rest is inferred from the germline J gene. V is TRBV30 and J is TRBJ2-3; tentatively, D is TRBD1 (5 bases). Germline assignment: CDR1 GTSNPN and CDR2 SVGIG (reference sequence). The CDR3 is 12 residues long. CDR3 DNA, as far as it was read: TGTGCCTGGAGTGTACGGAAGGGGCCG. Its protein is CAWSVRKGP. The whole CDR3 region reads CAWSVRKGPQYF.

Concerning this clone: The junction departs from the called germline gene at one end, perhaps through a read error. Sequencing ends 3 residues short of the CDR3 end; the germline J gene provides the rest. Other DNA sequences within the sample encode an identical CDR3. V usage is TRBV7-6 and J usage is TRBJ1-3, with D tentatively TRBD1 (5 bases). CDR1 and CDR2 (germline): SGHVS, FNYEAQ. This CDR3 is 16 amino acids long. The DNA read from the CDR3 is TGTGCCAGCAGCTTAGAGGGCAGGGTGGCTGGGAACACC. Protein product: CASSLEGRVAGNT. In full, the CDR3 reads CASSLEGRVAGNTIYF.

For this clone: Read data end 3 residues before the CDR3 end; the end is taken from the germline J gene. The genes are TRBV20-1 and TRBJ1-1; maybe TRBD1 (6 bases). V lost 6 bases to trimming and J lost 1 base, with 15 bases between them. Germline V CDR1 and CDR2: DFQATT, SNEGSKA (reference sequence). This CDR3 has 14 residues. CDR3 loop: CSARRGGGNTEAFF. CDR3 DNA (partial): TGCAGTGCCCGCCGTGGAGGGGGGAACACTGAA.

In its sample, this clone was seen a few times. The junction does not match germline at one end; this may be a read error. The read terminates 3 residues ahead of where the CDR3 ends, so the germline J gene completes it. Other DNA sequences within the sample encode an identical CDR3. V gene TRBV19 combines with J gene TRBJ1-3; no clear D gene. The germline V gene encodes CDR1 LNHDA and CDR2 SQIVND (reference sequence). The CDR3 contains 15 residues. The CDR3 sequence: CASSEGLTSGNTIYF. Incomplete CDR3 DNA: TGTGCCAGTAGTGAAGGACTCACCTCTGGAAACACG.

This clone was counted between two and nine times. With the read ending 3 residues before the CDR3 end, the germline J gene is used to fill in that end. The rearrangement joins TRBV19 to TRBJ2-5; 9 nucleotides match TRBD1. The CDR3 loop spans 16 amino acids. The junction had 9 bases not matched to a gene; V was cut back by 4 bases and J by 3 bases. The V gene's germline CDR1 is LNHDA and CDR2 SQIVND (reference sequence). Incomplete CDR3 DNA: TGTGCCAGTAGTAGTTTCACAGGGGGCGCAGAAGAGACC. It yields the protein CASSSFTGGAEET. The entire CDR3 reads CASSSFTGGAEETQYF.

Regarding this clone: Read coverage stops 3 residues before the CDR3 terminus; the germline J gene supplies the remainder. This rearrangement joins TRBV7-2 to TRBJ1-1, with 7 bases that match TRBD1. Trimming removed 1 base from V and 0 bases from J; junction bases left unmatched: 2. Germline-derived CDR1 and CDR2 are SGHTA and FQGNSA. The CDR3 extends over 15 amino acids. CDR3 bases read: TGTGCCAGCAGCTTAGTCAGGGGGTTGAACACTGAA. Protein product: CASSLVRGLNTE. The entire CDR3 protein is CASSLVRGLNTEAFF.

This clone showed up many times. The CDR3 is cut off 3 residues early in the read; its end comes from the germline J gene. The chain has TRBV5-1 and TRBJ2-6; D remains ambiguous. V gave up 0 bases and J gave up 0 bases, with 7 bases separating them. Germline CDR1 is SGHRS and CDR2 is YFSETQ. The CDR3 loop spans 16 amino acids. The covered CDR3 bases are TGCGCCAGCAGCTTGGGTGGCGGCTCTGGGGCCAACGTC. Translated: CASSLGGGSGANV. The entire CDR3 sequence reads CASSLGGGSGANVLTF.

In its sample, this clone was seen many times. The CDR3 end falls 3 residues outside the read, so it is completed with the germline J gene. This sequence joins TRBV30 and TRBJ1-1; 9 bases match TRBD1. Germline V gives CDR1 GTSNPN, CDR2 SVGIG (reference sequence). The CDR3 covers 14 residues. CDR3 in amino acids: CAWSVRDRVFEAFF. Incomplete CDR3 DNA: TGTGCCTGGAGTGTACGGGACAGGGTCTTCGAA.

The table lists this clone with many counts. The read finishes 3 residues shy of the CDR3 end, and the germline J gene is used to complete it. The chain employs TRBV18 and TRBJ2-5; D gene ambiguous. The CDR3 runs to 12 residues. V was clipped by 3 bases and J by 5 bases, with 7 bases between them. Germline CDR1 reads KGHSH; CDR2 reads LQKENI. The CDR3 loop reads CASSPSRETQYF. Incomplete CDR3 DNA: TGTGCCAGCTCACCGAGCCGGGAGACC. The variable domain in full, with the rest retrieved from reference TRBV18 and TRBJ2-5, is NAGVMQNPRHLVRRRGQEARLRCSPMKGHSHVYWYRQLPEEGLKFMVYLQKENIIDESGMPKERFSAEFPKEGPSILRIQQVVRGDSAAYFCASSPSRETQYFGPGTRLLVL.